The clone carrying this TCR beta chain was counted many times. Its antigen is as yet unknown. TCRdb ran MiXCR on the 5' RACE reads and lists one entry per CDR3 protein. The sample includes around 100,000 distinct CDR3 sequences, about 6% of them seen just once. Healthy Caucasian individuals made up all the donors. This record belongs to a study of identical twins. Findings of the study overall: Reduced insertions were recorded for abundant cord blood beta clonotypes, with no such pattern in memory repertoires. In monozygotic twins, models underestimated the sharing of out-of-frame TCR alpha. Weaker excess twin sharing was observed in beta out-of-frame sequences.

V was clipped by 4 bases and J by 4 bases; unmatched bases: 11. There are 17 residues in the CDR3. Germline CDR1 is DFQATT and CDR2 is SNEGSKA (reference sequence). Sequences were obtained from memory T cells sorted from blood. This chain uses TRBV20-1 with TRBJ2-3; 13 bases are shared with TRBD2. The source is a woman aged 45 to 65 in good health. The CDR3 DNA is TGCAGTGCTAAACTAGCGGGAGGGCCCGGACCCGCAGATACGCAGTATTTT. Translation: CSAKLAGGPGPADTQYF.